This T cell receptor beta chain was sequenced in a study of T cells in Graves' hyperthyroidism and ophthalmopathy. There were TCR beta CDR3 regions amplified from RNA transcripts. Using the HTBI primer set, a first-round RT-PCR was run on the TCR CDR3. TCRdb used MiXCR to reprocess the multiplex PCR reads, holding one entry per CDR3 protein. This table has about 840,000 distinct CDR3 sequences, more than 30% appearing once. Graves' hyperthyroidism qualified as stable when ophthalmopathy did not progress within 18 months. The germline gives CDR1 MNHEY, CDR2 SVGAGI. V shed 0 bases and J shed 4 bases, with 10 bases lying between them. The CDR3 is 14 amino acids.

Material for sequencing was blood. The chain employs TRBV6-5 and TRBJ2-7; D may be TRBD1 (6 bases). This clonotype was sampled from a man aged 18 to 30 with Graves' hyperthyroidism. In DNA form, the CDR3 reads TGTGCCAGCAGTTACTCGGGACAAGAGTACGAGCAGTACTTC. Its protein is CASSYSGQEYEQYF.